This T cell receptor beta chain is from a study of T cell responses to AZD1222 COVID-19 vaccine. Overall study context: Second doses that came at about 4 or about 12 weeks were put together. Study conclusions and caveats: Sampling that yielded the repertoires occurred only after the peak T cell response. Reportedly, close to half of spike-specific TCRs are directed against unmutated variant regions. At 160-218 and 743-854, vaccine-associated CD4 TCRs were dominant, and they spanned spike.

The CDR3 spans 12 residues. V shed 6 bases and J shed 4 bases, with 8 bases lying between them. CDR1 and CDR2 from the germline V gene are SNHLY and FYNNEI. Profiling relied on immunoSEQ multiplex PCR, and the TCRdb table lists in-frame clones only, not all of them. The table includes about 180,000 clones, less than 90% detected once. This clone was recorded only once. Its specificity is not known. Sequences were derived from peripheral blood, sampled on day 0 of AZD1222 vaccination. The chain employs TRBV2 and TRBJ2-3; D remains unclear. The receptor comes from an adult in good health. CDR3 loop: CASRTAADTQYF. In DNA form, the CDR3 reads TGTGCCAGCAGAACAGCCGCAGATACGCAGTATTTT.